Here is one T cell receptor beta chain with its context. Its antigen is unknown. The donor group consisted entirely of healthy Caucasians. cDNA carried unique molecular identifiers, and a universal primer site was added by template switching. TCRdb ran MiXCR on the 5' RACE reads and lists one entry per CDR3 protein. The table lists some 630,000 distinct CDR3 sequences, about 7.6% of them singletons, with 1.6% in the top ten. These data originate in a study of identical twins. Study-wide results and limits: Modeled out-of-frame TCR alpha sharing in monozygotic twins fell below observed levels.

Germline CDR1 and CDR2: SNHLY and FYNNEI. The CDR3 runs to 17 residues. With V trimmed by 6 bases and J by 4 bases, 14 bases remained unmatched. These sequences were also reported in another study, on yellow fever vaccine responses in identical twins.

V usage is TRBV2 and J usage is TRBJ2-5, with TRBD2 matching 10 bases. Sequencing was done on a sample of PBMCs. The receptor was isolated from a woman between 18 and 29 years old in good health. The DNA for the CDR3 is TGTGCCAGCAGGGAAAAAGCGGGAGGGGCTGATCGAGAGACCCAGTACTTC. Protein sequence: CASREKAGGADRETQYF.